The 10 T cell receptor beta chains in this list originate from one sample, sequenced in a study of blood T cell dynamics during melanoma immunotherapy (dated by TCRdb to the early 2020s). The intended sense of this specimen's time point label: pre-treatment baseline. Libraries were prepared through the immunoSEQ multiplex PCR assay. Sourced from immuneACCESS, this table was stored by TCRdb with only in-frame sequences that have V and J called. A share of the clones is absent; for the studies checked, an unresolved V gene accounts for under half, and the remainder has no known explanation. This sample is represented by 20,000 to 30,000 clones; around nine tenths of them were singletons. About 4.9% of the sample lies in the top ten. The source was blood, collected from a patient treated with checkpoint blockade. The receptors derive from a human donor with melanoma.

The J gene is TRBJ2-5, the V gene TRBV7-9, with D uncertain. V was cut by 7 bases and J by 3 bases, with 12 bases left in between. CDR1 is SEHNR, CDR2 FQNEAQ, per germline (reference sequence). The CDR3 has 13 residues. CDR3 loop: CASTMGWEETQYF. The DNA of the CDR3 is TGTGCCAGCACAATGGGGTGGGAAGAGACCCAGTACTTC.

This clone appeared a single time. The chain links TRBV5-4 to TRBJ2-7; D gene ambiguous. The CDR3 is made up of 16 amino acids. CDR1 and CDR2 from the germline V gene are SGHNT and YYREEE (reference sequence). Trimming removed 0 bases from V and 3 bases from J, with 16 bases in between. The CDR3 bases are TGTGCCAGCAGCTTGGATGGACGTCGAGTCAGCTACGAGCAGTACTTC. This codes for CASSLDGRRVSYEQYF.

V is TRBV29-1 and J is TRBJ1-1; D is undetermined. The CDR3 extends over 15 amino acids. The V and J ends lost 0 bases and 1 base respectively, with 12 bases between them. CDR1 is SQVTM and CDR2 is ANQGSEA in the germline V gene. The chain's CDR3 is CSVEDLGGWNTEAFF. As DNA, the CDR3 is TGCAGCGTTGAAGATCTGGGAGGTTGGAACACTGAAGCTTTCTTT.

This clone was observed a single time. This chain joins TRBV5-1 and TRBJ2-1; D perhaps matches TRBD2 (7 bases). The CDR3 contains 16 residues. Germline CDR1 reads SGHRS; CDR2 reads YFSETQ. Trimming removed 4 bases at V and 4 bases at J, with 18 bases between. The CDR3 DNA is TGCGCCAGCAGCCCGGGGGGCGGGATTATATACAATGAGCAGTTCTTC. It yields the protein CASSPGGGIIYNEQFF.

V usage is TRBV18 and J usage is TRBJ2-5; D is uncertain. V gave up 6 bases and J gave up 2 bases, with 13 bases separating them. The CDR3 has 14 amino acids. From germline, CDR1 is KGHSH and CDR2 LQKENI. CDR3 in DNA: TGTGCCAGCTCGGGTACGGCTACTCAAGAGACCCAGTACTTC. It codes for CASSGTATQETQYF.

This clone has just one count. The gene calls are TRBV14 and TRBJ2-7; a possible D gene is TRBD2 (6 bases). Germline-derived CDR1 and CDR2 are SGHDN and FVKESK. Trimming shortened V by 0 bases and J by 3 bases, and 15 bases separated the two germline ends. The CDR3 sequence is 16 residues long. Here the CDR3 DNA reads TGTGCCAGCAGCCAAGAACGGCGGGATCGACGCTACGAGCAGTACTTC. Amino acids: CASSQERRDRRYEQYF.

The CDR3 DNA follows: TGTGCCAGCAGCCCAGGGGGGGTTTACTATGGCTACACCTTC. Translating it yields CASSPGGVYYGYTF. This chain joins TRBV5-6 and TRBJ1-2; 7 positions agree with TRBD1. The CDR3 is 14 amino acids. After removal of 4 bases from V and 3 bases from J, the junction contained 6 bases not matched to a gene. Germline V gene lookup returns CDR1 SGHDT and CDR2 YYEEEE.

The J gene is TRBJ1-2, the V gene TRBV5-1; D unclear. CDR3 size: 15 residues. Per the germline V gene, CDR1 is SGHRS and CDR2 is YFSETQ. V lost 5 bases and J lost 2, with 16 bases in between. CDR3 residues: CASRDSVGPNYGYTF. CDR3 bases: TGCGCCAGCAGGGACTCGGTCGGGCCAAACTATGGCTACACCTTC. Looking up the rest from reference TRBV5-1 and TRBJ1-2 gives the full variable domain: KAGVTQTPRYLIKTRGQQVTLSCSPISGHRSVSWYQQTPGQGLQFLFEYFSETQRNKGNFPGRFSGRQFSNSRSEMNVSTLELGDSALYLCASRDSVGPNYGYTFGSGTRLTVV.

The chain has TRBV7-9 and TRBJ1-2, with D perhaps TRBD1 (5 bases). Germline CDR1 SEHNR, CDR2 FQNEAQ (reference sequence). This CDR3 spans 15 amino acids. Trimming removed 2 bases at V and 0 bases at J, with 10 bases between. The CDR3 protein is CASSLLPGPNYGYTF. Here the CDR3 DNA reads TGTGCCAGCAGCTTATTGCCAGGGCCTAACTATGGCTACACCTTC.

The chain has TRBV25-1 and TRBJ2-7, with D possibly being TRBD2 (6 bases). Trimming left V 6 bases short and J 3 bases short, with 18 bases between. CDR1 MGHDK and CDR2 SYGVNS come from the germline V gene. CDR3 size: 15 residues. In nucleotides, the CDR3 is TGTGCCAGCAGCGGTCCCGGATGGGGGGTCTACGAGCAGTACTTC. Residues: CASSGPGWGVYEQYF.